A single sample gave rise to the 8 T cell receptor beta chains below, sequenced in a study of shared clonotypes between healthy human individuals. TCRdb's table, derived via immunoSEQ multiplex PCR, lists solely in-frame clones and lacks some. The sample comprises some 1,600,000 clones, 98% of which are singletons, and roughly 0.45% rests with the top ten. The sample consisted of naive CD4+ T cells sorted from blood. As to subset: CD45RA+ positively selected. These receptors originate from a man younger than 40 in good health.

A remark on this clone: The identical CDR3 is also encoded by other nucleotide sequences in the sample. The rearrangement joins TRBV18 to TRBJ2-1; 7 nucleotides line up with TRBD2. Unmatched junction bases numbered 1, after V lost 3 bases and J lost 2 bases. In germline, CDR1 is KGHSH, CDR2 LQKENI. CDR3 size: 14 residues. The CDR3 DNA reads TGTGCCAGCTCACCCAGCGGGACCTACAATGAGCAGTTCTTC. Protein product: CASSPSGTYNEQFF.

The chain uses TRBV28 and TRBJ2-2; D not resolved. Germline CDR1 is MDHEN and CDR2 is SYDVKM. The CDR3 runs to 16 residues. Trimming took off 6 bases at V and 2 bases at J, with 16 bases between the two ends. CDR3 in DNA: TGTGCCAGCAGCTCCCCCGTAGGGCTAAACACCGGGGAGCTGTTTTTT. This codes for CASSSPVGLNTGELFF.

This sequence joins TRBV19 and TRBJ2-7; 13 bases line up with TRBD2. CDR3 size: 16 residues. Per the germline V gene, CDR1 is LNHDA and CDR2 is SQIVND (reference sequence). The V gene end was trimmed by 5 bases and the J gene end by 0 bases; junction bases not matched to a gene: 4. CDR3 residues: CASSRTSGGSSYEQYF. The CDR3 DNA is TGTGCCAGTAGTCGGACTAGCGGGGGCAGCTCCTACGAGCAGTACTTC. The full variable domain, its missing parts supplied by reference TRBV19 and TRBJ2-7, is DGGITQSPKYLFRKEGQNVTLSCEQNLNHDAMYWYRQDPGQGLRLIYYSQIVNDFQKGDIAEGYSVSREKKESFPLTVTSAQKNPTAFYLCASSRTSGGSSYEQYFGPGTRLTVT.

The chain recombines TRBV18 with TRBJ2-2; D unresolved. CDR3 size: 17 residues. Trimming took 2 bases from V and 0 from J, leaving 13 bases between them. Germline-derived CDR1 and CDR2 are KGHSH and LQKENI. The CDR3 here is CASSPTEPLANTGELFF. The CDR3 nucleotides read TGTGCCAGCTCACCAACGGAGCCACTGGCGAACACCGGGGAGCTGTTTTTT.

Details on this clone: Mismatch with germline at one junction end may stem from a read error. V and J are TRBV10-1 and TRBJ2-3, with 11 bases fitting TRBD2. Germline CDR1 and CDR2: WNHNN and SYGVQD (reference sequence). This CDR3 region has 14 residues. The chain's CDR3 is CASSESSGRDTQYF. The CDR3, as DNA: TGCGCCAGCAGCGAGTCTAGCGGGAGGGATACGCAGTATTTT.

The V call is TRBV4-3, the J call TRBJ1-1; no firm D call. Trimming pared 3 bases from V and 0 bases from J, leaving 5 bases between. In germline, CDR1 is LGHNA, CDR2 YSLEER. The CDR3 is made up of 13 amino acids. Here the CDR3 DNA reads TGCGCCAGCAGCCATTTGATGAACACTGAAGCTTTCTTT. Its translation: CASSHLMNTEAFF.

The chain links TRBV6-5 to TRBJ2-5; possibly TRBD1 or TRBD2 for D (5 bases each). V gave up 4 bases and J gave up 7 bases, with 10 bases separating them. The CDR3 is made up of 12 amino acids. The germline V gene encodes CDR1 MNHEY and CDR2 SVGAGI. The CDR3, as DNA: TGTGCCAGCAGTTCTGGGACGGGGACCCAGTACTTC. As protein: CASSSGTGTQYF.

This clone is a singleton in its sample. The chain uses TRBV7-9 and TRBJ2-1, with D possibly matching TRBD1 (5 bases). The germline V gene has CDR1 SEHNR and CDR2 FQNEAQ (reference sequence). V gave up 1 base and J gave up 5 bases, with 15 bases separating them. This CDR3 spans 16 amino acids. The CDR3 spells CASSLVGWGTNNEQFF. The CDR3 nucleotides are TGTGCCAGCAGCTTAGTGGGGTGGGGCACGAACAATGAGCAGTTCTTC. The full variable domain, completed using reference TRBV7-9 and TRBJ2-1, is DTGVSQNPRHKITKRGQNVTFRCDPISEHNRLYWYRQTLGQGPEFLTYFQNEAQLEKSRLLSDRFSAERPKGSFSTLEIQRTEQGDSAMYLCASSLVGWGTNNEQFFGPGTRLTVL.